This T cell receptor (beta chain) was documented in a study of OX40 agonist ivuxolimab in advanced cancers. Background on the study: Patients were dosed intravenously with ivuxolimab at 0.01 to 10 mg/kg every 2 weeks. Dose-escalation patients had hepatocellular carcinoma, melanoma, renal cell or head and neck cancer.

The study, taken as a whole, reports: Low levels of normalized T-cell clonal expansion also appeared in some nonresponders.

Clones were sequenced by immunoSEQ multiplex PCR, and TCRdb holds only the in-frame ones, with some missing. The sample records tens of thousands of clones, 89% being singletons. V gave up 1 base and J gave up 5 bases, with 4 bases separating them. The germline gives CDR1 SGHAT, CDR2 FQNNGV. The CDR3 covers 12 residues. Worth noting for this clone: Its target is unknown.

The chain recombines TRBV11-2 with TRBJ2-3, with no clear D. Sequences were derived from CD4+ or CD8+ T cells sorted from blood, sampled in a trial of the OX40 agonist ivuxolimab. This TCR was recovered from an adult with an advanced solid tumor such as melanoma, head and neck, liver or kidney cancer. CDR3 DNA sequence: TGTGCCAGCAGCTTAGGGGTAGATACGCAGTATTTT. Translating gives CASSLGVDTQYF. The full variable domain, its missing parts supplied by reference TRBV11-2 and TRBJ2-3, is EAGVAQSPRYKIIEKRQSVAFWCNPISGHATLYWYQQILGQGPKLLIQFQNNGVVDDSQLPKDRFSAERLKGVDSTLKIQPAKLEDSAVYLCASSLGVDTQYFGPGTRLTVL.